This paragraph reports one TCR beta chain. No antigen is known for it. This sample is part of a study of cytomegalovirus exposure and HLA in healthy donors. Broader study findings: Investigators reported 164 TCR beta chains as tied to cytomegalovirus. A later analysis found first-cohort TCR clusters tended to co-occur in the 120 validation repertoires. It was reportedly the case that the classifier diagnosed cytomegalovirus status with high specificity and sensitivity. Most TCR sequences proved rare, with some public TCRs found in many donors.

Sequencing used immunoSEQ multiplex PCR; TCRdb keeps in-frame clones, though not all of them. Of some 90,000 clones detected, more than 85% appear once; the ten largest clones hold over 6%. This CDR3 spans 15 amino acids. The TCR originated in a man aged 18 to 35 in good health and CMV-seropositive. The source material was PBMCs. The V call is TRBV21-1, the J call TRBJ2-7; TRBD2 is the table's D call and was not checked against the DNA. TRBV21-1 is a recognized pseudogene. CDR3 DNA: TGTGCCAGCAGCAAAGAGGGGGGGCGCATGTACGAGCAGTACTTC. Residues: CASSKEGGRMYEQYF.